This is a list of T cell receptor beta chains from one sample in a study of OX40 agonist ivuxolimab in advanced cancers. Profiled with immunoSEQ multiplex PCR; TCRdb holds only in-frame clones, not every one. The profile covers 34,000 or so clones, with around 81% appearing a single time and about 20% taken by the ten largest. The sample here was CD4+ or CD8+ T cells sorted from blood, taken in a trial of the OX40 agonist ivuxolimab. Receptors originate from an adult with an advanced solid tumor such as melanoma, head and neck, liver or kidney cancer. The CDR3 runs from the conserved cysteine through the conserved F or W. The D gene is left open where the match is weak. Only some rows state a clone size, as once, few, many or a class for expanded clones.

J gene | clone size | D gene | V gene | CDR3 DNA | CDR3 protein
TRBJ1-6 | . | TRBD1 | TRBV28 | TGTGCCAGCAGTCCACCCAAGGGGGCGAATTCACCCCTCCACTTT | CASSPPKGANSPLHF
TRBJ1-1 | . | . | TRBV6-5 | TGTGCCAGCACCTTTGGACAGACGAACACTGAAGCTTTCTTT | CASTFGQTNTEAFF
TRBJ1-4 | . | TRBD1 | TRBV6-5 | TGTGCCAGCAGTCGACAGGGGGCAAAAGAAAAACTGTTTTTT | CASSRQGAKEKLFF
TRBJ1-2 | once | TRBD1 | TRBV7-2 | TGTGCCAACAGCTTAGCCCAGGACAGGGTAAACGGCTACACCTTC | CANSLAQDRVNGYTF
TRBJ2-2 | . | TRBD2 | TRBV25-1 | TGTGCCAGCAGTATTTCTAGCGGGAGTATCAGGGAGCTGTTTTTT | CASSISSGSIRELFF
TRBJ1-5 | . | TRBD1 | TRBV28 | TGTGCCAGCAGTCCCTACAGGGGGAAACAGCCCCAGCATTTT | CASSPYRGKQPQHF
TRBJ2-7 | . | . | TRBV5-1 | TGCGCCAGCAGCTTGGGGGACGAGCAGTACTTC | CASSLGDEQYF
TRBJ1-2 | . | . | TRBV18 | TGTGCCAGCTCACCAAGGGAGAACTATGGCTACACCTTC | CASSPRENYGYTF
TRBJ1-1 | . | . | TRBV6-5 | TGTGCCAGCAGTTACTCCTGGAAGTGGGAAGCTTTCTTT | CASSYSWKWEAFF
TRBJ1-1 | . | . | TRBV10-3 | TGTGCCATCAGTGAAATGACAGGATTAAACACTGAAGCTTTCTTT | CAISEMTGLNTEAFF
TRBJ1-2 | . | . | TRBV5-8 | TGTGCCAGCAGCTTGGCCATGTATGGAAACTATGGCTACACCTTC | CASSLAMYGNYGYTF
TRBJ2-7 | . | . | TRBV7-2 | TGTGCCAGCAGCTTATTCGCAGGGTCGGACGAGCAGTACTTC | CASSLFAGSDEQYF
TRBJ2-3 | few | . | TRBV6-1 | TGTGCCAGCAGTGAAGCCCTTCTAACTAATACGCAGTATTTT | CASSEALLTNTQYF
TRBJ2-2 | . | . | TRBV19 | TGTGCCAGTACAGAGGGGAACACCGGGGAGCTGTTTTTT | CASTEGNTGELFF
TRBJ2-7 | . | . | TRBV6-5 | TGTGCCAGCCGGGACCCCGGGGGTTACGAGCAGTACTTC | CASRDPGGYEQYF
TRBJ2-2 | . | . | TRBV5-1 | TGCGCCAGCAGCTTGATGAAAGGGAACACCGGGGAGCTGTTTTTT | CASSLMKGNTGELFF
TRBJ1-2 | . | . | TRBV19 | TGTGCCAGTAGTTCCCAGAATTATGGCTACACCTTC | CASSSQNYGYTF
TRBJ1-3 | . | . | TRBV6-5 | TGTGCCAGCAGTCGCGGACCCAGCTCTGGAAACACCATATATTTT | CASSRGPSSGNTIYF
TRBJ2-7 | . | . | TRBV15 | TGTGCCACCAGCAGAGATCGATTACAGGGATCTTCCTACGAGCAGTACTTC | CATSRDRLQGSSYEQYF
TRBJ2-7 | . | . | TRBV6-1 | TGTGCCAGCAGTGACGGGGTCTACGAGCAGTACTTC | CASSDGVYEQYF
TRBJ1-3 | . | . | TRBV9 | TGTGCCAGCAGCGCCCATGGAGGGCAGCGGAGCTCTGGAAACACCATATATTTT | CASSAHGGQRSSGNTIYF
TRBJ1-3 | . | . | TRBV30 | TGTGCCTGGACATGGACGGCTGGAAACACCATATATTTT | CAWTWTAGNTIYF
TRBJ1-1 | . | . | TRBV14 | TGTGCCAGCAGCCCTGGACAGCGTACTGCAGCTTTCTTT | CASSPGQRTAAFF
TRBJ2-7 | once | TRBD2 | TRBV6-1 | TGTGCCAGCAGTGAAGTCGGGGGGGCCAACTTC | CASSEVGGANF
TRBJ1-1 | . | TRBD1 | TRBV27 | TGTGCCAGCAGTCCCCGACAGGGGCTTGAAGCTTTCTTT | CASSPRQGLEAFF
TRBJ1-1 | . | . | TRBV6-5 | TGTGCCAGCAGTTATACATGGGACACTGAAGCTTTCTTT | CASSYTWDTEAFF
TRBJ1-5 | . | TRBD1 | TRBV5-1 | TGCGCCAGCAGCACGACAGGGACGAGCAATCAGCCCCAGCATTTT | CASSTTGTSNQPQHF
TRBJ2-7 | . | . | TRBV6-6 | TGTGCCAGCAGCCGGGGACGGATGAACTCCTACGAGCAGTACTTC | CASSRGRMNSYEQYF
TRBJ1-2 | . | . | TRBV5-1 | TGCGCCAGCAGCTTGGAGGGGAACACTGGCTACACCTTC | CASSLEGNTGYTF
TRBJ2-6 | . | . | TRBV4-1 | TGCGCCAGCAGCCACGGGGGTTTCTCTGGGGCCAACGTCCTGACTTTC | CASSHGGFSGANVLTF
TRBJ1-5 | . | TRBD1 | TRBV6-5 | TGTGCCAGCAGTAAGACAGGGGGCCATCAGCCCCAGCATTTT | CASSKTGGHQPQHF
TRBJ2-3 | once | . | TRBV28 | TGTGCCAGTGCCCCTAGTGGGGGGACTCAGACAGATACGCAGTATTTT | CASAPSGGTQTDTQYF
TRBJ1-5 | . | . | TRBV27 | TGTGCCAGCAGTCCCCGCCCAAATCAGCCCCAGCATTTT | CASSPRPNQPQHF
TRBJ1-1 | . | . | TRBV28 | TGTGCCAGCAGTTCCGGGGGACTATCCACTGAAGCTTTCTTT | CASSSGGLSTEAFF
TRBJ2-3 | . | TRBD2 | TRBV11-3 | TGTGCCAGCAGCTCGTTCCTAGCGGGAGGGCCGGATACGCAGTATTTT | CASSSFLAGGPDTQYF
TRBJ1-5 | medium-sized | . | TRBV18 | TGTGCCAGCTCAGATACAGGGACTCAGCCCCAGCATTTT | CASSDTGTQPQHF
TRBJ2-6 | . | . | TRBV7-6 | TGTGCCAGCAGCTTAAGGCCGGGGAGCTCTGGGGCCAACGTCCTGACTTTC | CASSLRPGSSGANVLTF
TRBJ2-2 | . | . | TRBV6-5 | TGTGCCAGCACGTCAGGGGCGGTCACCGGGGAGCTGTTTTTT | CASTSGAVTGELFF
TRBJ2-1 | . | TRBD2 | TRBV28 | TGTGCCAGCAGTTTTGCTAGCGGGGGGAAAGGCGGTGAGCAGTTCTTC | CASSFASGGKGGEQFF
TRBJ2-3 | . | . | TRBV5-6 | TGTGCCAGCAGCTTGGCTGCTGGGGGGAGGGGGCTCGATACGCAGTATTTT | CASSLAAGGRGLDTQYF
TRBJ1-5 | . | TRBD1 | TRBV28 | TGTGCCACCGTAAGAGGACAGGGGGCGGGTCAGCCCCAGCATTTT | CATVRGQGAGQPQHF
TRBJ1-6 | . | . | TRBV5-8 | TGTGCCAGCAGCGCCGTCATCGATTCACCCCTCCACTTT | CASSAVIDSPLHF
TRBJ2-5 | once | . | TRBV2 | TGTGCCAGCAAACTTAAAGTTACAGTACAAGAGACCCAGTACTTC | CASKLKVTVQETQYF
TRBJ2-4 | once | . | TRBV6-6 | TGTGCCAGCAGGGACCCAACTAGAGCTAAAAACATTCAGTACTTC | CASRDPTRAKNIQYF
TRBJ2-7 | . | . | TRBV6-5 | TGTGCCAGCAGCTCCCCCGGGGACGCCTCCTACGAGCAGTACTTC | CASSSPGDASYEQYF
TRBJ1-3 | few | . | TRBV30 | TGTGCCGGTAAAATCCAGGGGCGCGGAAACACCATATATTTT | CAGKIQGRGNTIYF
TRBJ2-1 | . | . | TRBV6-5 | TGTGCCAGCAGTTACTCGGTAGGGGGCAATGAGCAGTTCTTC | CASSYSVGGNEQFF
TRBJ1-5 | few | . | TRBV30 | TGTGCCTGGAGTGTAAATGGCAGGGAACCCCAGCATTTT | CAWSVNGREPQHF
TRBJ1-2 | once | TRBD1 | TRBV29-1 | TGCAGCGTACCAGGACAGGATAACTATGGCTACACCTTC | CSVPGQDNYGYTF
TRBJ2-2 | . | . | TRBV7-6 | TGTGCCAGCAGCTTAGCGCTGGGGGTCTCGGCCGGGGAGCTGTTTTTT | CASSLALGVSAGELFF
TRBJ1-2 | . | . | TRBV7-3 | TGTGCCAGCAGCTTAAGGGCAGGGGATGGCTACACCTTC | CASSLRAGDGYTF